The 9 T cell receptor beta chains below all came from one sample that was sequenced in a study of molecular identifiers for immune sequencing clone quantification. Each CDR3 protein is one row after TCRdb ran MiXCR on the PCR reads. The top ten clones hold roughly 9.7% of a sample with roughly 100,000 distinct CDR3 sequences, 30% to 35% of them seen once. The source material was naive CD8+ T cells from blood, with Jurkat cell RNA spiked in. Subset defined: FACS-sorted CD8+CD4-CCR7+CD45RA+ naive T cells. The receptors here all came from a human donor in good health. Some libraries in this study had Jurkat cell RNA spiked in.

This clonotype was seen a handful of times. This chain connects TRBV2 to TRBJ2-7; perhaps TRBD2 as D (5 bases). The germline V and J ends were trimmed by 6 bases and 6 bases, with 24 bases remaining between them. Germline assignment: CDR1 SNHLY and CDR2 FYNNEI. CDR3 length equals 16 residues. CDR3 sequence reads: CASREGSGRRAFEQYF. Written as DNA, the CDR3 is TGTGCCAGCAGAGAGGGAAGCGGCCGAAGGGCCTTCGAGCAGTACTTC.

In this sample, this clonotype turned up many times. The chain couples TRBV5-1 to TRBJ2-7; possible D gene TRBD1, 6 bases. CDR3 length equals 14 residues. V was shortened by 4 bases and J by 2 bases, with 13 bases between the two germline ends. CDR1 and CDR2 from the germline V gene are SGHRS and YFSETQ. CDR3 bases: TGCGCCAGCAGCCCCACAGGGTCCCCCTACGAGCAGTACTTC. Translation: CASSPTGSPYEQYF.

Notes on this clonotype: This could be a read error, since a much larger clone is one nucleotide away. The rearrangement joins TRBV24-1 to TRBJ2-2; 11 bases map to TRBD1. CDR3 length equals 16 residues. CDR1 is KGHDR, CDR2 SFDVKD, per germline. Here the CDR3 reads CATSDHGTGGTGELYF. The CDR3 nucleotides are TGTGCCACCAGTGACCATGGGACAGGGGGGACCGGGGAGCTGTATTTT.

As for this clonotype: One junction end does not reproduce the germline sequence, and a read error may be involved. This rearrangement joins TRBV25-1 to TRBJ2-5; no clear D gene. Germline loops: CDR1 MGHDK, CDR2 SYGVNS. The CDR3 consists of 14 residues. This CDR3 reads CASSVGNIQESQYF. Written as DNA, the CDR3 is TGTGCCAGCAGTGTTGGGAACATCCAAGAGTCCCAGTACTTC.

The table lists this clonotype with a few counts. The chain has TRBV20-1 and TRBJ2-7, with D possibly being TRBD1 or TRBD2 (5 bases each). Trimming removed 0 bases from V and 2 bases from J, with 11 bases in between. This CDR3 spans 14 amino acids. Germline V lookup: CDR1 DFQATT, CDR2 SNEGSKA (reference sequence). This CDR3 reads CSARDHQGAYEQYF. CDR3 nucleotide sequence: TGCAGTGCTAGAGATCACCAGGGAGCCTACGAGCAGTACTTC.

The chain couples TRBV2 to TRBJ2-7; no clear D. The CDR3 covers 13 residues. Between the trimmed V and J ends, which lost 3 bases and 1 base, there was a span of 7 bases. Germline V CDR1 and CDR2: SNHLY, FYNNEI. Here the CDR3 reads CASSDIRSYEQYF. CDR3 DNA: TGTGCCAGCAGTGACATACGATCCTACGAGCAGTACTTC.

This clonotype was picked up a small number of times. A read error is likely, as this CDR3 ends without the conserved phenylalanine or tryptophan. This chain links TRBV6-2 or TRBV6-3 with TRBJ2-6, with D perhaps matching TRBD2 (6 bases). This CDR3 is built from 19 residues. Looked up from germline, CDR1 is MNHEY and CDR2 is SVGEGT. The V end lost 0 bases, the J end lost 0 bases, and 15 bases lay between the germline ends. The CDR3 nucleotides are TGTGCCAGCAGTTACTCGGTCGGAGGGGTCCGCTCTGGGGCCAACGTCCTGACTCTC. Residues: CASSYSVGGVRSGANVLTL.

This clonotype was detected only a few times. The chain is built from TRBV7-2 and TRBJ2-7, with D unclear. In germline, CDR1 is SGHTA, CDR2 FQGNSA. The CDR3 length is 15 residues. Trimming pared 5 bases from V and 0 bases from J, leaving 14 bases between. CDR3 nucleotides: TGTGCCAGCAGCGCCCCGACACAGTTCTCCTACGAGCAGTACTTC. It codes for CASSAPTQFSYEQYF.

The J gene is TRBJ1-1, the V gene TRBV7-9, with 7 bases fitting TRBD1. The CDR3 consists of 13 residues. J lost 4 bases, V lost 5 bases, and 4 bases had no gene match. Germline values: CDR1 SEHNR, CDR2 FQNEAQ (reference sequence). In DNA form, the CDR3 reads TGTGCCAGCAGCCCCCAGGGGGGCACTGAAGCTTTCTTT. As protein: CASSPQGGTEAFF.